A single sample is the source of the 9 T cell receptor beta chains below, sequenced in a study of T cell repertoires and leukemia-associated antigens. Their cognate antigens are unknown. One entry per CDR3 protein results from TCRdb running MiXCR on the 5' RACE reads. This sample yields about 12,000 distinct CDR3 sequences, of which about 41% are seen a single time; about 33% belongs to the top ten. Sequencing was done on a sample of CD3+ T cells sorted from blood and cultured. The receptors originated from a female donor in good health.

The gene calls are TRBV20-1 and TRBJ2-7, with TRBD2 as a possible D gene (5 bases). Germline V gene sequence: CDR1 DFQATT, CDR2 SNEGSKA (reference sequence). Trimming shortened V by 0 bases and J by 6 bases, and 18 bases separated the two germline ends. The CDR3 is made up of 15 amino acids. In DNA, the CDR3 is TGCAGTGCTAGAGATAGTCTGGGGAGTGAGGTCGAGCAGTACTTC. Its protein product is CSARDSLGSEVEQYF.

Relative to its sample, this clonotype is medium-sized. This rearrangement joins TRBV9 to TRBJ1-1; D not resolved. V was clipped by 4 bases and J by 1 base, with 14 bases between them. In germline, CDR1 is SGDLS, CDR2 YYNGEE. CDR3 length: 15 residues. CDR3 in amino acids: CASSSSPDPNTEAFF. DNA of the CDR3: TGTGCCAGCAGCTCGAGTCCTGATCCGAACACTGAAGCTTTCTTT. Filled out from reference TRBV9 and TRBJ1-1, the complete variable domain reads DSGVTQTPKHLITATGQRVTLRCSPRSGDLSVYWYQQSLDQGLQFLIQYYNGEERAKGNILERFSAQQFPDLHSELNLSSLELGDSALYFCASSSSPDPNTEAFFGQGTRLTVV.

The V gene is TRBV5-1, the J gene TRBJ2-2; no firm D call. CDR1 is SGHRS and CDR2 is YFSETQ in the germline V gene. V was trimmed by 7 bases and J by 2 bases, leaving 9 bases between them. This CDR3 contains 13 residues. The CDR3 nucleotides are TGCGCCAGCGGGGTCGGAAACACCGGGGAGCTGTTTTTT. Its protein product is CASGVGNTGELFF.

This clonotype was recorded only once. The chain is built from TRBV20-1 and TRBJ2-5; D possibly matches TRBD1 or TRBD2 (6 bases each). V shed 2 bases and J shed 5 bases, with 15 bases lying between them. The CDR3 length is 14 residues. CDR1 DFQATT and CDR2 SNEGSKA come from the germline V gene (reference sequence). CDR3 nucleotide sequence: TGCAGTGCTAGAAGAGGGGGGTCGAGTGAGACCCAGTACTTC. The encoded protein is CSARRGGSSETQYF.

This clonotype was counted between two and nine times. The J gene is TRBJ1-5, the V gene TRBV7-6; D ambiguous. Germline-derived CDR1 and CDR2 are SGHVS and FNYEAQ. The CDR3 has 14 amino acids. V was shortened by 1 base and J by 3 bases, with 7 bases between the two germline ends. CDR3 sequence reads: CASSLDPNNQPQHF. The CDR3 DNA follows: TGTGCCAGCAGCTTAGATCCCAACAATCAGCCCCAGCATTTT. Combining the CDR3 with reference TRBV7-6 and TRBJ1-5 gives the whole variable domain GAGVSQSPRYKVTKRGQDVALRCDPISGHVSLYWYRQALGQGPEFLTYFNYEAQQDKSGLPNDRFSAERPEGSISTLTIQRTEQRDSAMYRCASSLDPNNQPQHFGDGTRLSIL.

This clonotype was seen at least ten times. The chain is built from TRBV4-2 and TRBJ2-6; D gene ambiguous. The CDR3 covers 16 residues. The V and J ends lost 2 bases and 1 base respectively, with 9 bases between them. CDR1 LGHNA and CDR2 YNFKEQ come from the germline V gene. CDR3 sequence: CASSQSPKSGANVLTF. The CDR3 DNA follows: TGTGCCAGCAGCCAATCCCCGAAGTCTGGGGCCAACGTCCTGACTTTC.

Of note for this clonotype: Germline and junction disagree at one end, which may indicate a read error. The chain couples TRBV15 to TRBJ2-7; 9 bases align to TRBD2. The CDR3 has 17 residues. The germline V gene has CDR1 LNHNV and CDR2 YYDKDF (reference sequence). CDR3 in amino acids: CPTSRDLTETSGYEQYF. In DNA, the CDR3 is TGTCCCACCAGCAGAGATTTAACGGAGACTAGCGGCTACGAGCAGTACTTC.

This clonotype has a count of ten or more. The rearrangement uses TRBV2 and TRBJ1-5; no definite D call. The CDR3 runs to 12 residues. Trimming shortened V by 8 bases and J by 4 bases, and 9 bases separated the two germline ends. CDR1 and CDR2 (germline): SNHLY, FYNNEI. CDR3 sequence: CASDWGNQPQHF. The CDR3 region has the DNA TGTGCCAGCGATTGGGGTAATCAGCCCCAGCATTTT.

Many counts were recorded for this clonotype. The chain uses TRBV7-9 and TRBJ2-1, with 15 bases matching TRBD2. The CDR3 runs 19 residues. Germline V lookup: CDR1 SEHNR, CDR2 FQNEAQ (reference sequence). V gave up 7 bases and J gave up 0 bases; unmatched junction bases: 10. CDR3 in amino acids: CASTGLGTSGRSSYNEQFF. The CDR3 nucleotides read TGTGCCAGCACTGGGTTAGGGACTAGCGGGAGGTCCTCCTACAATGAGCAGTTCTTC.